This TCR beta chain was recovered during a study of CD8+ T cells in alopecia areata. The CDR3 is 14 amino acids. CDR1 is SGHRS and CDR2 is YFSETQ in the germline V gene. The ends lost 4 bases at V and 2 bases at J; junction bases unmatched: 6. Treatment given: oral pan-JAK inhibitor, 5-10 mg twice daily. RNA extraction was followed by reverse transcription into cDNA, which acted as the sequencing template. Sequenced by immunoSEQ multiplex PCR; TCRdb stores in-frame clones only, minus some. The repertoire holds approximately 110,000 clones, with about 60% as singletons. Sequencing was performed on CD8+ T cells sorted from blood, taken at week 24, from a patient treated with tofacitinib. The sequence was collected from a human donor with alopecia areata. This rearrangement joins TRBV5-1 to TRBJ2-7, with 7 nucleotides matching TRBD2. This chain's CDR3 is CASSLLAETYEQYF. In DNA form, the CDR3 reads TGCGCCAGCAGCCTCCTAGCGGAGACCTACGAGCAGTACTTC.